Following are 9 T cell receptor beta chains from one sample sequenced in a study of T cell responses to AZD1222 COVID-19 vaccine. TCRdb's copy holds only in-frame clones and misses some; the assay was immunoSEQ multiplex PCR. This sample has fewer than 150,000 clones, with 87% found just once. The sequences come from peripheral blood, collected on day 0 of AZD1222 vaccination. Receptors originate from an adult in good health.

This chain joins TRBV5-1 and TRBJ1-3, with 9 bases identical to TRBD1. Germline trimming cut 4 bases from V and 1 base from J; bases unmatched to any gene: 15. This CDR3 contains 19 residues. Germline loops: CDR1 SGHRS, CDR2 YFSETQ. The CDR3 reads CASSTFSRGTGKSGNTIYF. Here the CDR3 DNA reads TGCGCCAGCAGCACTTTCTCTCGAGGGACAGGGAAATCTGGAAACACCATATATTTT.

The J gene is TRBJ2-7, the V gene TRBV6-5; TRBD1 or TRBD2 may be the D gene (5 bases each). This CDR3 comprises 14 residues. Trimming removed 5 bases at V and 3 bases at J, with 14 bases between. Germline CDR1 MNHEY, CDR2 SVGAGI. CDR3 bases: TGTGCCAGCAGTCATCGGGACGGTGGCTACGAGCAGTACTTC. Translated: CASSHRDGGYEQYF.

The V and J genes are TRBV3-1 (or the pseudogene TRBV3-2) and TRBJ1-4; TRBD1 matches 12 bases. CDR1 is LGHDT and CDR2 is YNNKEL in the germline V gene (reference sequence). Trimming removed 3 bases from V and 13 bases from J; junction bases left unmatched: 15. The CDR3 totals 17 residues. The CDR3 nucleotides are TGTGCCAGCAGCCAGGCCGGGACAGGGGGCGCTGGGGGCGGACTGTTTTTT. The encoded protein is CASSQAGTGGAGGGLFF.

The chain is built from TRBV2 and TRBJ2-1; 9 bases agree with TRBD2. V lost 2 bases to trimming and J lost 8 bases; unmatched junction nucleotides: 7. Germline V gives CDR1 SNHLY, CDR2 FYNNEI. This CDR3 is built from 15 residues. The CDR3 region is CASSEMGGGADEQFF. In DNA, the CDR3 is TGTGCCAGCAGTGAAATGGGCGGGGGGGCGGATGAGCAGTTCTTC.

Points on this clone: This same CDR3 is encoded by further DNA sequences in the sample. This rearrangement joins TRBV5-8 to TRBJ1-5, with D possibly being TRBD1 (6 bases). V was pared by 0 bases and J by 4 bases, with 11 bases between. Germline V gene sequence: CDR1 SGHTS, CDR2 YDEGEE. This CDR3 has 15 amino acids. The CDR3 DNA sequence: TGTGCCAGCAGCTTGGGTCCCCAGGGGAATCAGCCCCAGCATTTT. This gives the protein CASSLGPQGNQPQHF.

The rearrangement links TRBV6-1 to TRBJ1-1, with D perhaps matching TRBD1 (6 bases). Deletions cut 3 bases from V and 3 bases from J, with 8 bases between. CDR1 is MNHNS, CDR2 SASEGT, per germline. The CDR3 loop spans 13 amino acids. The CDR3 DNA reads TGTGCCAGCAGTGATCACAGGGACACTGAAGCTTTCTTT. Translation gives CASSDHRDTEAFF.

This chain joins TRBV27 and TRBJ2-2, with TRBD2 matching over 7 bases. The V gene's germline CDR1 is MNHEY and CDR2 SMNVEV (reference sequence). This CDR3 region has 15 residues. The V segment lost 2 bases and the J segment 7 bases; nucleotides outside the gene matches: 7. The CDR3: CASSLRSGDVGELFF. The CDR3 DNA reads TGTGCCAGCAGTTTACGGAGCGGGGACGTCGGGGAGCTGTTTTTT.

The genes are TRBV9 and TRBJ2-2, with a tentative D call TRBD2 (6 bases). Trimming removed 3 bases from V and 2 bases from J, with 14 bases in between. The CDR3 has 16 amino acids. Germline CDR1 and CDR2: SGDLS and YYNGEE. This chain's CDR3 is CASSGVGAGNTGELFF. The CDR3 region has the DNA TGTGCCAGCAGCGGTGTAGGGGCGGGAAACACCGGGGAGCTGTTTTTT.

The chain recombines TRBV10-3 with TRBJ2-1, with 10 bases identical to TRBD2. Losses at the gene ends were 0 bases for V and 8 bases for J; bases not matched to a gene: 1. Germline CDR1 reads ENHRY; CDR2 reads SYGVKD. This CDR3 contains 14 residues. The DNA of the CDR3 is TGTGCCATCAGTGAGTCAACTAGCGGGGATGAGCAGTTCTTC. The encoded protein is CAISESTSGDEQFF.